Following are 17 T cell receptor beta chains from one sample sequenced in a study of radiotherapy plus CTLA-4 blockade in lung cancer. Profiling relied on immunoSEQ multiplex PCR, and the TCRdb table lists in-frame clones only, not all of them. The repertoire includes approximately 38,000 clones, about 86% of them detected once, and about 22% sits in the top ten. The sample here was peripheral blood, taken from a patient treated with radiotherapy plus ipilimumab. These receptors were collected from a human donor with non-small cell lung cancer whose response to radiotherapy plus ipilimumab could not be evaluated.

The chain is built from TRBV28 and TRBJ2-7, with TRBD1 matching over 7 bases. The CDR3 consists of 16 residues. Germline-derived CDR1 and CDR2 are MDHEN and SYDVKM. Trimming took 5 bases from V and 0 from J; bases not matched to a gene: 10. The CDR3 loop is CASSAMDRPTSYEQYF. Written as DNA, the CDR3 is TGTGCCAGCAGTGCGATGGACAGGCCTACCTCCTACGAGCAGTACTTC.

This chain uses TRBV15 with TRBJ2-5; 9 bases fit TRBD2. The CDR3 is made up of 15 amino acids. V trimming: 0 bases; J trimming: 5 bases; junction bases outside the gene matches: 4. The V gene's germline CDR1 is LNHNV and CDR2 YYDKDF (reference sequence). CDR3 protein: CATSRDPAGGETQYF. The CDR3 nucleotides read TGTGCCACCAGCAGAGATCCGGCGGGAGGGGAGACCCAGTACTTC.

This chain joins TRBV7-2 and TRBJ2-5; 8 positions agree with TRBD2. J was trimmed by 5 bases and V by 2 bases; bases with no gene match: 7. Germline-derived CDR1 and CDR2 are SGHTA and FQGNSA. The CDR3 totals 15 residues. The CDR3 sequence is CASSLYGGAIETQYF. Written as DNA, the CDR3 is TGTGCCAGCAGCTTATACGGGGGGGCCATCGAGACCCAGTACTTC.

The genes are TRBV19 and TRBJ2-5; TRBD1 matches 7 bases. Germline CDR1 is LNHDA and CDR2 is SQIVND (reference sequence). The J segment lost 6 bases and the V segment lost 6 bases, leaving 10 bases of the junction unmatched. The CDR3 contains 14 residues. The CDR3: CASREQGTVKTQYF. CDR3 DNA sequence: TGTGCCAGTAGAGAACAGGGGACGGTCAAGACCCAGTACTTC.

V and J are TRBV4-1 and TRBJ2-7; 15 bases fit TRBD2. V lost 4 bases, J lost 0 bases, and 1 base stayed unmatched. CDR1 and CDR2 (germline): MGHRA, YSYEKL. This CDR3 has 16 residues. The DNA for the CDR3 is TGCGCCAGCAGCCGGACTAGCGGGGGGGTCTCCTACGAGCAGTACTTC. It is translated as CASSRTSGGVSYEQYF.

The genes are TRBV5-1 and TRBJ1-2, with D perhaps TRBD1 (5 bases). Trimming took off 5 bases at V and 1 base at J, with 18 bases between the two ends. This CDR3 region has 16 residues. Germline V gene lookup returns CDR1 SGHRS and CDR2 YFSETQ. The CDR3 sequence is CASRAVVGGGNYGYTF. CDR3 DNA: TGCGCCAGCAGGGCGGTAGTCGGCGGGGGTAACTATGGCTACACCTTC.

The chain joins TRBV6-6 to TRBJ2-7, with D unresolved. From germline, CDR1 is MNHNY and CDR2 SVGAGI (reference sequence). The CDR3 loop spans 12 amino acids. The V end lost 0 bases, the J end lost 2 bases, and 2 bases lay between the germline ends. CDR3 residues: CASSYSTYEQYF. CDR3 DNA sequence: TGTGCCAGCAGTTACTCCACCTACGAGCAGTACTTC.

J is TRBJ1-5 and V is TRBV5-6; the D gene is possibly TRBD1 (6 bases). The CDR3 loop spans 16 amino acids. V shed 3 bases and J shed 3 bases, with 16 bases lying between them. In germline, CDR1 is SGHDT, CDR2 YYEEEE. The CDR3 spells CASSSGQGRLNQPQHF. CDR3 bases: TGTGCCAGCAGCTCGGGGCAGGGGAGACTCAATCAGCCCCAGCATTTT.

This clone was counted a few times. The J gene is TRBJ2-7, the V gene TRBV7-2, with D uncertain. The length of the CDR3 is 15 residues. CDR1 and CDR2 (germline): SGHTA, FQGNSA. The V end lost 5 bases, the J end lost 4 bases, and 18 bases lay between the germline ends. CDR3 region: CASSRNQAYLYEQYF. CDR3 nucleotides: TGTGCCAGCAGCCGTAATCAGGCCTATCTGTACGAGCAGTACTTC. Based on the CDR3 plus reference TRBV7-2 and TRBJ2-7, the full variable domain is GAGVSQSPSNKVTEKGKDVELRCDPISGHTALYWYRQSLGQGLEFLIYFQGNSAPDKSGLPSDRFSAERTGGSVSTLTIQRTQQEDSAVYLCASSRNQAYLYEQYFGPGTRLTVT.

The chain couples TRBV28 to TRBJ2-7; a weak D match, TRBD1 (5 bases). Trimming removed 4 bases from V and 2 bases from J, with 6 bases in between. Germline CDR1 reads MDHEN; CDR2 reads SYDVKM. CDR3 length: 12 amino acids. The CDR3 is CASSSGTYEQYF. CDR3 nucleotides: TGTGCCAGCAGTTCAGGGACCTACGAGCAGTACTTC.

A note on this clone: Other DNA sequences in this specimen translate into the identical CDR3. The chain is built from TRBV11-1 and TRBJ2-7; 7 bases are a match to TRBD1. Germline V gene data show CDR1 as SGHAT and CDR2 as FQDESV (reference sequence). J was trimmed by 3 bases and V by 6 bases; bases with no gene match: 8. The CDR3 spans 14 residues. The CDR3 here is CASSPRTGNYEQYF. The CDR3 DNA follows: TGTGCCAGCAGTCCTCGGACAGGAAACTACGAGCAGTACTTC.

The chain's CDR3 is CASSPTSGTLNEQFF. The CDR3 DNA follows: TGCGCCAGCAGCCCAACTAGCGGGACCCTCAATGAGCAGTTCTTC. The chain joins TRBV5-1 to TRBJ2-1, with TRBD2 identical over 10 bases. Germline CDR1 and CDR2: SGHRS and YFSETQ. The V segment lost 4 bases and the J segment 6 bases; nucleotides outside the gene matches: 7. This CDR3 is built from 15 residues.

The V and J genes are TRBV5-8 and TRBJ2-2; a possible D gene is TRBD1 (5 bases). The CDR3 has 15 amino acids. Germline loops: CDR1 SGHTS, CDR2 YDEGEE. The ends were cut back, 6 bases at V and 2 bases at J, with 14 bases in the middle. The CDR3 DNA is TGTGCCAGCAACCTGGGGCAGGTCAACACCGGGGAGCTGTTTTTT. Residues: CASNLGQVNTGELFF.

The chain joins TRBV13 to TRBJ2-7; TRBD2 is a possible D gene (6 bases). Trimming pared 6 bases from V and 1 base from J, leaving 7 bases between. Germline V CDR1 and CDR2: PRHDT, FYEKMQ (reference sequence). The CDR3 covers 12 residues. In DNA, the CDR3 is TGTGCCAGCAGGGGGGGTTCCTACGAGCAGTACTTC. Its protein product is CASRGGSYEQYF.

The DNA of the CDR3 is TGTGCCAGCAGTCTCGACAGGGAGCGGAAACTGTTTTTT. Encoded protein: CASSLDRERKLFF. J is TRBJ1-4 and V is TRBV6-5, with 7 bases fitting TRBD1. The CDR3 loop spans 13 amino acids. After removal of 5 bases from V and 11 bases from J, the junction contained 8 bases not matched to a gene. Germline lookup yields CDR1 MNHEY and CDR2 SVGAGI.

J is TRBJ2-2 and V is TRBV19; 7 bases are a match to TRBD1. J gave up 6 bases and V 5 bases, and 6 bases lay outside the gene matches. The CDR3 totals 14 residues. CDR1 and CDR2 (germline): LNHDA, SQIVND (reference sequence). DNA of the CDR3: TGTGCCAGTAGTTCGCGGACAGGAGCCGGGGAGCTGTTTTTT. Protein sequence: CASSSRTGAGELFF.

The V call is TRBV27, the J call TRBJ2-3; 11 bases match TRBD2. The CDR3 loop spans 15 amino acids. Unmatched junction bases numbered 7, after V lost 3 bases and J lost 8 bases. Germline-derived CDR1 and CDR2 are MNHEY and SMNVEV (reference sequence). The CDR3 region has the DNA TGTGCCAGCAGTTTGGGAGGACTAGCGGGTCCTACGCAGTATTTT. Protein product: CASSLGGLAGPTQYF.